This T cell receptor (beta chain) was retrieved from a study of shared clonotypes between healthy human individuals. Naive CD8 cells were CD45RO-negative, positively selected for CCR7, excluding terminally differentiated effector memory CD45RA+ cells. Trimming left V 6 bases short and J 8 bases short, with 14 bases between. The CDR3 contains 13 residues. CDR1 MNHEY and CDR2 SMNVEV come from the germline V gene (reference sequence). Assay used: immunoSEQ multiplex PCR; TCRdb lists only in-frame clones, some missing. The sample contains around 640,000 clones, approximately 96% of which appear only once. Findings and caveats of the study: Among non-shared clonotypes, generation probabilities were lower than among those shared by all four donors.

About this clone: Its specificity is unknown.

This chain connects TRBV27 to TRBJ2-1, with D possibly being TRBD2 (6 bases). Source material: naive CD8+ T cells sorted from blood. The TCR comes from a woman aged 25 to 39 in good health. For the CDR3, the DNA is TGTGCCAGCAGCCACGGGAGTAGATATGAGCAGTTCTTC. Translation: CASSHGSRYEQFF.